These 5 T cell receptor beta chains share one sample of origin, sequenced in a study of CD8 T cells in Susac syndrome. The authors reverse transcribed 0.5 to 1 ug RNA with random hexamers. TCRdb called the immunoSEQ multiplex PCR reads again in MiXCR, with one record for every CDR3 protein. The sample yields roughly 400,000 distinct CDR3 sequences, 85% seen once. The sample consisted of CD8+ T cells from PBMCs. The receptors were gathered from a human donor with multiple sclerosis.

V usage is TRBV2 and J usage is TRBJ1-2, with D hard to call. Germline V lookup: CDR1 SNHLY, CDR2 FYNNEI. Trimming left V 2 bases short and J 0 bases short, with 10 bases between. The length of the CDR3 is 15 residues. The CDR3 protein is CASSEYWGANYGYTF. Written as DNA, the CDR3 is TGTGCCAGCAGTGAATATTGGGGAGCTAACTATGGCTACACCTTC. Using reference TRBV2 and TRBJ1-2 for the parts outside the CDR3, the full variable domain is EPEVTQTPSHQVTQMGQEVILRCVPISNHLYFYWYRQILGQKVEFLVSFYNNEISEKSEIFDDQFSVERPDGSNFTLKIRSTKLEDSAMYFCASSEYWGANYGYTFGSGTRLTVV.

V usage is TRBV27 and J usage is TRBJ2-7; 7 bases are a match to TRBD2. CDR1 MNHEY and CDR2 SMNVEV come from the germline V gene (reference sequence). V shed 6 bases, J shed 2 bases, and the junction held 7 bases outside the gene matches. This CDR3 has 14 residues. The DNA for the CDR3 is TGTGCCAGCAGGAACAGCCTAGCGGCCTACGAGCAGTACTTC. Translated: CASRNSLAAYEQYF.

This clonotype was detected once. In nucleotides, the CDR3 is TGTGCCAGCAGCGGTTGGGCGGGCCCCGAGATTCAGGACCCCTCTTCATATGGCTACACCTTC. It is translated as CASSGWAGPEIQDPSSYGYTF. V usage is TRBV9 and J usage is TRBJ1-2; D remains ambiguous. The CDR3 totals 21 residues. Deletions cut 3 bases from V and 5 bases from J, with 35 bases between. The germline V gene encodes CDR1 SGDLS and CDR2 YYNGEE.

V and J are TRBV28 and TRBJ1-2; D gene unclear. CDR3 size: 15 residues. The germline V and J ends were trimmed by 3 bases and 0 bases, with 11 bases remaining between them. Germline CDR1 and CDR2: MDHEN and SYDVKM. This CDR3 reads CASSFTTASNYGYTF. CDR3 coding DNA: TGTGCCAGCAGTTTTACCACAGCTTCTAACTATGGCTACACCTTC.

This rearrangement joins TRBV19 to TRBJ2-7; D unresolved. The CDR3 is 13 amino acids. V lost 2 bases and J 3 bases, leaving 8 bases between the germline ends. Germline CDR1 is LNHDA and CDR2 is SQIVND (reference sequence). CDR3 sequence reads: CASSITLGYEQYF. The CDR3 DNA reads as TGTGCCAGTAGTATAACACTCGGCTACGAGCAGTACTTC.